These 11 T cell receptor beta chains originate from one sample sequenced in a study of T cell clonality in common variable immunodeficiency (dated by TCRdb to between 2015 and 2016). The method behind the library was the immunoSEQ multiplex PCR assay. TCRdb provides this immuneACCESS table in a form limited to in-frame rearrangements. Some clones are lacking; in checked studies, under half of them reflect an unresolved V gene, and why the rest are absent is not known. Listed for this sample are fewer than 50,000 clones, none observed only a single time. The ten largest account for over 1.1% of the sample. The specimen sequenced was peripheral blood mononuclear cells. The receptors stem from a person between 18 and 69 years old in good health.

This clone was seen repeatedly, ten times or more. CDR3 sequence reads: CASSTGTGDYEQYF. The covered CDR3 bases are TGTGCCAGCTCCACCGGGACAGGGGACTACGAG. The chain uses TRBV28 and TRBJ2-7; TRBD1 agrees at 10 bases. The sequence runs out 3 residues before the end of the CDR3; the remainder is reconstructed from the germline J gene. Per germline, CDR1 MDHEN and CDR2 SYDVKM. The length of the CDR3 is 14 residues. J gave up 3 bases and V 8 bases, and 7 bases lay outside the gene matches.

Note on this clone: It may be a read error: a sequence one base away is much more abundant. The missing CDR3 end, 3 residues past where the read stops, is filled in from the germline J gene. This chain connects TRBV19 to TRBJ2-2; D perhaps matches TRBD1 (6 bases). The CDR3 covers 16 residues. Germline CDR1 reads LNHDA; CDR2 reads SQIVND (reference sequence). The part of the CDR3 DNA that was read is TGTGCCAGTAGTATGTGGGGGCCTGCAACTAATGAAAAG. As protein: CASSMWGPATNEK. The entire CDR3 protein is CASSMWGPATNEKLFF.

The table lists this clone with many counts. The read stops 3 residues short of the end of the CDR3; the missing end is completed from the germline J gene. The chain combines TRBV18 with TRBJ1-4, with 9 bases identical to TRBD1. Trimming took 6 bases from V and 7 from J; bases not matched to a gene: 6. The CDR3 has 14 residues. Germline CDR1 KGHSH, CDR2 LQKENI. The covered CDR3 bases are TGTGCCAGCTCCCTCGACAGGGGGGGTGAAAAA. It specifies CASSLDRGGEK. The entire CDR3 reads CASSLDRGGEKLFF.

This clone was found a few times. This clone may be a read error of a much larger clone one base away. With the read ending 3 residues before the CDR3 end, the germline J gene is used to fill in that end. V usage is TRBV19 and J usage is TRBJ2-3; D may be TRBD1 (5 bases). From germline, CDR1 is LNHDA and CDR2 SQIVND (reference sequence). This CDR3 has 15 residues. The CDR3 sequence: CASSLTANSNQPQYF. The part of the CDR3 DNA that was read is TGTGCCAGTAGCTTGACAGCGAATAGCAATCAGCCG.

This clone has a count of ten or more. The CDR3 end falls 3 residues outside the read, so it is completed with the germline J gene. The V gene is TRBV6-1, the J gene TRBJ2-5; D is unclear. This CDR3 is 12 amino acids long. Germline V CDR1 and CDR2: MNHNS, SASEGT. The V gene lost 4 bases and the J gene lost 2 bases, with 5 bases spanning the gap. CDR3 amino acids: CASSVDQETQYF. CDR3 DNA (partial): TGTGCCAGCAGTGTAGATCAAGAGACC.

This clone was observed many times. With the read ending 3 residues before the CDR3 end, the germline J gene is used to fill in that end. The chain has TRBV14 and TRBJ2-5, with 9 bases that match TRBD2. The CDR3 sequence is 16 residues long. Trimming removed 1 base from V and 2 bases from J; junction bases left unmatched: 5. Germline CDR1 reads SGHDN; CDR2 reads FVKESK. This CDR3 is CASSQGAGGRQETQYF. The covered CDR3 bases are TGTGCCAGCAGCCAAGGAGCGGGAGGAAGACAAGAGACC.

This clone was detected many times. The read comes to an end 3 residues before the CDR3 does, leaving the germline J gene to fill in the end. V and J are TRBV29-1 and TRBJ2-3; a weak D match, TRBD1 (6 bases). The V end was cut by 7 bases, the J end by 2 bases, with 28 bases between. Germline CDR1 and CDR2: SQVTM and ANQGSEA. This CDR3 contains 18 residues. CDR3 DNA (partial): TGCAGCGCCCGGCAAACACGGGCCCAGGACAGCTACACAGATACG. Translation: CSARQTRAQDSYTDT. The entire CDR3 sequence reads CSARQTRAQDSYTDTQYF.

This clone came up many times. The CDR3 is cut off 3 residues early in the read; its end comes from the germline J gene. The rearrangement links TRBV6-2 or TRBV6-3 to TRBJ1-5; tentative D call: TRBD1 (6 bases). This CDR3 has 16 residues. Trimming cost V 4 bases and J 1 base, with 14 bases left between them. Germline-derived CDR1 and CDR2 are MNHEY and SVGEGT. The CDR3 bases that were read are TGTGCCAGCAGTTTCCCACAGGGAGCGAGCAATCAGCCC. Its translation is CASSFPQGASNQP. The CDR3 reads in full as CASSFPQGASNQPQHF.

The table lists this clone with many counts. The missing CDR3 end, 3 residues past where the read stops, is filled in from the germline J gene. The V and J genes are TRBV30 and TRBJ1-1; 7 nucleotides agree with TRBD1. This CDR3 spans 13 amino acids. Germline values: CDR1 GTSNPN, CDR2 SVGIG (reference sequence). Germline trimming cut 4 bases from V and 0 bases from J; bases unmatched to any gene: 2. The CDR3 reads CAWNRGLNTEAFF. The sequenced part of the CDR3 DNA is TGTGCCTGGAACAGGGGTTTGAACACTGAA.

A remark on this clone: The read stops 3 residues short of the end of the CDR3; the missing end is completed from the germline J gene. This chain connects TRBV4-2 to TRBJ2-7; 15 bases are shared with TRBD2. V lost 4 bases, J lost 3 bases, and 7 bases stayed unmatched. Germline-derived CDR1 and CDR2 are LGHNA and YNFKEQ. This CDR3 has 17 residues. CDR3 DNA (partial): TGTGCCAGCAGCCGGGTGGGACTAGCGGGAGGTGGCTACGAG. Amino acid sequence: CASSRVGLAGGGYE. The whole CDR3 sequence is CASSRVGLAGGGYEQYF.

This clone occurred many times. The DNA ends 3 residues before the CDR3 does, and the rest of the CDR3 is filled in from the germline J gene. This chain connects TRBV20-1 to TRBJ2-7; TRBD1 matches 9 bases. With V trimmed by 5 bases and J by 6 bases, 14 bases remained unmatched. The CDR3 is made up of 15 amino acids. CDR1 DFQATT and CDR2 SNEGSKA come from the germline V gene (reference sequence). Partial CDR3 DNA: TGCAGTGCTCGCGGGTCCGGGACAGGGATTCGCGAG. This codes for CSARGSGTGIRE. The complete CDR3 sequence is CSARGSGTGIREQYF.